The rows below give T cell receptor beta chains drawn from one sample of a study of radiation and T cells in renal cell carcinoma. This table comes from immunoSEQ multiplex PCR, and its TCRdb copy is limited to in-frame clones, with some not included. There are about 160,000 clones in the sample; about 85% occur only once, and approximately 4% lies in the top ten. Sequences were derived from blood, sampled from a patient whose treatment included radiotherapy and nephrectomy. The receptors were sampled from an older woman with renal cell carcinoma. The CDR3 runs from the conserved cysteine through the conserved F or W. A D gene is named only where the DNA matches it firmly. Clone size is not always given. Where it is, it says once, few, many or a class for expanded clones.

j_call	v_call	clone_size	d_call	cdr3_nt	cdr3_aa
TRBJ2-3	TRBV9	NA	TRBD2	TGTGCCAGCAGGGCAGCGGGGTACACAGATACGCAGTATTTT	CASRAAGYTDTQYF
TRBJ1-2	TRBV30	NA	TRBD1	TGTGCCTGGACGGTCCCGGGACAGGTTAACTATGGCTACACCTTC	CAWTVPGQVNYGYTF
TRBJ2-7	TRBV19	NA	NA	TGTGCCAGTAGTATAATTGGGAGCAGCTACGAGCAGTACTTC	CASSIIGSSYEQYF
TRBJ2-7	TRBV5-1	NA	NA	TGCGCCAGCAGCTTGAACCCCAGGAAGAAGGGGCGCGAGCAGTACTTC	CASSLNPRKKGREQYF
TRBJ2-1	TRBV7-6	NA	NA	TGTGCCAGCAGCCCTGGGCATGAGCAGTTCTTC	CASSPGHEQFF
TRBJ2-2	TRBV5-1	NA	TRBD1	TGCGCCAGCACGAGGGACAGGGGATCCGGGGAGCTGTTTTTT	CASTRDRGSGELFF
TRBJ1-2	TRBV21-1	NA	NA	TGTGCCAGCACCCTCGTCAGCCTTTATTGCTATGGCTACACCTTC	CASTLVSLYCYGYTF
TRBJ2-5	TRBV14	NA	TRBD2	TGTGCCAGCAGCCAACTCGGACTAGCGGGGGTAGAGACCCAGTACTTC	CASSQLGLAGVETQYF
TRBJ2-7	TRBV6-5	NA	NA	TGTGCCAGCCCTTACAATGGAACACACTACGAGCAGTACTTC	CASPYNGTHYEQYF
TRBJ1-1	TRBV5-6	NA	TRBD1	TGTGCCAGCAGCGTACCGGGACAGACCACTGAAGCTTTCTTT	CASSVPGQTTEAFF
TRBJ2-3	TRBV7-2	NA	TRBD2	TGTGCCAGCAGCTTAAGACTAGCGGGGGGGTCATCTGGAGATACGCAGTATTTT	CASSLRLAGGSSGDTQYF
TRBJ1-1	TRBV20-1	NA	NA	TGCAGTGCTAGAGCCCCGGGTGAAGCTTTCTTT	CSARAPGEAFF
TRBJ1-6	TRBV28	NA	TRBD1	TGTGCCAGCGGGACAGATAATTCACCCCTCCACTTT	CASGTDNSPLHF
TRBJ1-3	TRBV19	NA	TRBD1	TGTGCCAGTAGTCCAAGACAGGGGAAGCCTGGAAACACCATATATTTT	CASSPRQGKPGNTIYF
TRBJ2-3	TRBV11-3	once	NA	TGTGCCAGCAGCTTAGGGGATGGGGGGCTGGCAGATACGCAGTATTTT	CASSLGDGGLADTQYF
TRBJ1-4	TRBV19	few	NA	TGTGCCAGTAGTCGGTTAGGGGGGACTAATGAAAAACTGTTTTTT	CASSRLGGTNEKLFF
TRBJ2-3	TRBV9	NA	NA	TGTGCCAGCAGCGTAGTCGGCGGGTATAGCACAGATACGCAGTATTTT	CASSVVGGYSTDTQYF
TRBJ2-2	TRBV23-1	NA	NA	TGCGCCAGCTTCGCAGTAAGACAACCACTCACCGGGGAGCTGTTTTTT	CASFAVRQPLTGELFF
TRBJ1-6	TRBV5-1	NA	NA	TGCGCCAGCAGCAAACGAGAGAAGACGGGAAATTCACCCCTCCACTTT	CASSKREKTGNSPLHF
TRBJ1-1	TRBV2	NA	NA	TGTGCCAGCAGTAACAGACAGGACTGGGCTTTCTTT	CASSNRQDWAFF
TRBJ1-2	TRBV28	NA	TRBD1	TGTGCCAGCAGTCAGACAGGGAACTATGGCTACACCTTC	CASSQTGNYGYTF
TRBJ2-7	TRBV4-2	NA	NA	TGTGCCAGCAGCCAAGATGGGAAGGGCTACGAGCAGTACTTC	CASSQDGKGYEQYF
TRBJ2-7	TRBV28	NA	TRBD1	TGTGCCAGCAGTTTATATGGACAGGGGGCTTACGAGCAGTACTTC	CASSLYGQGAYEQYF
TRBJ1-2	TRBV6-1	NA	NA	TGTGCCATCGAGGGCGGTCGGCGGAACAATGGCTACACCTTC	CAIEGGRRNNGYTF
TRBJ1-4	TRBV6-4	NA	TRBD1	TGTGCCAGCAGCCTTCCCCGACAGGGGGCGCTTAATGAAAAACTGTTTTTT	CASSLPRQGALNEKLFF
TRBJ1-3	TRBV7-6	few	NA	TGTGCCAGCAGCCCCTCCCCGGACAGAACCTCTGGAAACACCATATATTTT	CASSPSPDRTSGNTIYF
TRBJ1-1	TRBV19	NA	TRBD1	TGTGCCAGTAGTGCGACCCGACAGGGGACCACTGAAGCTTTCTTT	CASSATRQGTTEAFF